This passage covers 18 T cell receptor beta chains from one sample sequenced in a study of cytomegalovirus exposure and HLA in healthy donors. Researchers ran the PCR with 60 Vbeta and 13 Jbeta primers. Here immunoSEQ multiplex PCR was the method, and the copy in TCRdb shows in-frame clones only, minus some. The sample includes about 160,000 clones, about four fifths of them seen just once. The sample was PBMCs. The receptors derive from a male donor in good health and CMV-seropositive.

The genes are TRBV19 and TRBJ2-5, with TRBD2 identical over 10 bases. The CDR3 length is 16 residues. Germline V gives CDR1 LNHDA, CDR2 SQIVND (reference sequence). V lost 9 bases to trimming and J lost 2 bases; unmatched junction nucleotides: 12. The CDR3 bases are TGTGCCAGCTCCCTTAAACTAGCGGGGCGACAAGAGACCCAGTACTTC. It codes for CASSLKLAGRQETQYF. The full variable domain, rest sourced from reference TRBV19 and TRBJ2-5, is DGGITQSPKYLFRKEGQNVTLSCEQNLNHDAMYWYRQDPGQGLRLIYYSQIVNDFQKGDIAEGYSVSREKKESFPLTVTSAQKNPTAFYLCASSLKLAGRQETQYFGPGTRLLVL.

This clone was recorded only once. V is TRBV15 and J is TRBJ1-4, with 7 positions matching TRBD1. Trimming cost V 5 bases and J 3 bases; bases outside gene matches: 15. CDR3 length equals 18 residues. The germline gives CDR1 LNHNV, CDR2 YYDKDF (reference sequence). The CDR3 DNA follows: TGTGCCACCAGCCCCAACCTTCCTCACAGGGGACCTAATGAAAAACTGTTTTTT. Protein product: CATSPNLPHRGPNEKLFF.

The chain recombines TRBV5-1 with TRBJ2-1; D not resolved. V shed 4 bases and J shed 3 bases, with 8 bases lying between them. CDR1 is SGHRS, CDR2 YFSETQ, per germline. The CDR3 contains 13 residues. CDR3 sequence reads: CASSLSSYNEQFF. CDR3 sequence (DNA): TGCGCCAGCAGCCTTAGCAGCTACAATGAGCAGTTCTTC.

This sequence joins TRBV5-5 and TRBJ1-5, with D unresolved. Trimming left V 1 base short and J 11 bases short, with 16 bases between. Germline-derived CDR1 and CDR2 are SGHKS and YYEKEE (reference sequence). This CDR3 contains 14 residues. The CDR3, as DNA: TGTGCCAGCAGCTTGAGTCGCGTTACTACAACCCAGCATTTT. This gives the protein CASSLSRVTTTQHF.

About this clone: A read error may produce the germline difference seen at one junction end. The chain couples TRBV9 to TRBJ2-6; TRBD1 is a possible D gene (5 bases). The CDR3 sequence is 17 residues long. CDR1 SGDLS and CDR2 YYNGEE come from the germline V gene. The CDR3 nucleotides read TGTGCCAGCAGCGTTCACACGGACACCTCTGGGGCCAACGGCCTGACTTTC. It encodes CASSVHTDTSGANGLTF.

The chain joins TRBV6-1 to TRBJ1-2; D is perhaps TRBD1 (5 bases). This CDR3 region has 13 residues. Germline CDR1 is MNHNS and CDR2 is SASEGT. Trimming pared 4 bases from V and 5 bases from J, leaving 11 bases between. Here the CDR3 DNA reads TGTGCCAGCAGTGGGCAGGGTGTGTATGGCTACACCTTC. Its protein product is CASSGQGVYGYTF.

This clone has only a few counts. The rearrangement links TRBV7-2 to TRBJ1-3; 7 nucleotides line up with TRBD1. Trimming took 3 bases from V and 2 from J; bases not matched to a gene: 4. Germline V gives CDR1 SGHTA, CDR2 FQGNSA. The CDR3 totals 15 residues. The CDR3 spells CASSLDTGAGNTIYF. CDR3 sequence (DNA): TGTGCCAGCAGCTTGGACACAGGGGCTGGAAACACCATATATTTT.

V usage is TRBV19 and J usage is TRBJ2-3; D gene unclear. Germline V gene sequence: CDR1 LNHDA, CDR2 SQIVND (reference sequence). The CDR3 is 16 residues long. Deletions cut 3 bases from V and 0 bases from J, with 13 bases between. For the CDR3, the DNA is TGTGCCAGTAGTATGGGCAGAACTCTTAGCACAGATACGCAGTATTTT. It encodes CASSMGRTLSTDTQYF.

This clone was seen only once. The CDR3 here is CASSVDSGPYEQYF. CDR3 sequence (DNA): TGTGCCAGCAGCGTAGATAGCGGTCCCTACGAGCAGTACTTC. This rearrangement joins TRBV9 to TRBJ2-5; perhaps TRBD2 as D (6 bases). The last part of the DNA fits TRBJ2-7 better; the J call may be wrong. Germline V gene sequence: CDR1 SGDLS, CDR2 YYNGEE. The CDR3 covers 14 residues.

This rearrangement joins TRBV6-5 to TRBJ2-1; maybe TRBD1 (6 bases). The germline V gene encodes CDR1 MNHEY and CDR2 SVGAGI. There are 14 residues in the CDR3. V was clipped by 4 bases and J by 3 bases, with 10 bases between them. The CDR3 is CASSFSDSYNEQFF. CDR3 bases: TGTGCCAGCAGTTTCTCGGACAGCTACAATGAGCAGTTCTTC.

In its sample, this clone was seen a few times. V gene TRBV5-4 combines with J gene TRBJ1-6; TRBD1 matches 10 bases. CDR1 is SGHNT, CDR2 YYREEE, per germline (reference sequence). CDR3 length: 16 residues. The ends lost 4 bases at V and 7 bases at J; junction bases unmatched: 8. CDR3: CASSTRDRGNNSPLHF. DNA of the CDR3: TGTGCCAGCAGCACCCGGGACAGGGGAAACAATTCACCCCTCCACTTT.

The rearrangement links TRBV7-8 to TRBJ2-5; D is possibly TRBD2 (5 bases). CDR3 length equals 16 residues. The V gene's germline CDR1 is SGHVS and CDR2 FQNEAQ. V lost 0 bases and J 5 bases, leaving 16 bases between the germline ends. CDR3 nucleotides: TGTGCCAGCAGCTTAGCGGTGAGGGTTCGGCAGGAGACCCAGTACTTC. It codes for CASSLAVRVRQETQYF.

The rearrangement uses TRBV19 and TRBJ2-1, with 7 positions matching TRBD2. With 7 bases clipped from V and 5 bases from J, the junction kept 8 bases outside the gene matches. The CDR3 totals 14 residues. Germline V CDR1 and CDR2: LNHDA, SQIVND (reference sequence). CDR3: CASTPRGSHNEQFF. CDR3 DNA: TGTGCCAGTACCCCCCGCGGGAGCCACAATGAGCAGTTCTTC.

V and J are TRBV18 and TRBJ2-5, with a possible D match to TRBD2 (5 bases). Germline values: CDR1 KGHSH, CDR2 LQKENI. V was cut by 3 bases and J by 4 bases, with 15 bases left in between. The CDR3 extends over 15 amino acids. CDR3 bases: TGTGCCAGCTCACCGAATATACCGGGAAGAGAGACCCAGTACTTC. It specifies CASSPNIPGRETQYF.

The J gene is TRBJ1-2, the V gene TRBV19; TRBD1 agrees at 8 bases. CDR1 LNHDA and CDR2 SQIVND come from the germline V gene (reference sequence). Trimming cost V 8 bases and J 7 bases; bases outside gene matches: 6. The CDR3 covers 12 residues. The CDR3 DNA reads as TGTGCCAGTTCAGGGGGCCAGGTTGGCTACACCTTC. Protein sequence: CASSGGQVGYTF.

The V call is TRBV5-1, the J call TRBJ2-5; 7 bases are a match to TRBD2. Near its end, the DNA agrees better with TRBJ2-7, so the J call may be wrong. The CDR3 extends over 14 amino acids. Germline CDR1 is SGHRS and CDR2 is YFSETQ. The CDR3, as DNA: TGCGCCAGCAGCGAGGGCGGGAGCTCCTACGAGCAGTACTTC. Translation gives CASSEGGSSYEQYF.

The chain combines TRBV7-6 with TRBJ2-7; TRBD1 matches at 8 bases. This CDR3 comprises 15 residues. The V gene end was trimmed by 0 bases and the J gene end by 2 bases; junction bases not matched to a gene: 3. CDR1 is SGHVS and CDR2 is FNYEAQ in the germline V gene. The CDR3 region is CASSLAQDRAYEQYF. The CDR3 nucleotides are TGTGCCAGCAGCTTAGCTCAGGACAGGGCCTACGAGCAGTACTTC.

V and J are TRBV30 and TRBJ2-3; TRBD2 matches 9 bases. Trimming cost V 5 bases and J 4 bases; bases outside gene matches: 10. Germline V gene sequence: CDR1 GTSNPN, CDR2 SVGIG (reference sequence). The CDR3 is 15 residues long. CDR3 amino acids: CAWARGGGEADTQYF. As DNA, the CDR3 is TGTGCCTGGGCCAGGGGCGGGGGGGAAGCAGATACGCAGTATTTT.